What follows are 30 T cell receptor beta chains derived from one specimen sequenced in a study of blood T cells in healthy people across ages. Primers used in a second PCR of roughly 6 to 11 cycles were a sample-barcoded 5' primer and a J-beta primer mix. TCRdb re-derived calls from the 5' RACE reads in MiXCR, one entry per CDR3 protein. The table includes about 930,000 distinct CDR3 sequences, almost 30% detected once. This sample also belongs to another study, concerning T cells of mothers and their children.

Sequencing input: blood. These receptors came from a woman between 40 and 50 years old in good health.

The gene calls are TRBV20-1 and TRBJ2-5; possibly TRBD1 for D (5 bases). Near its end, the DNA agrees better with TRBJ2-7, so the J call may be wrong. The CDR3 covers 13 residues. Germline loops: CDR1 DFQATT, CDR2 SNEGSKA (reference sequence). CDR3 amino acids: CSAMEQSGYEQYF. The CDR3 DNA is TGCAGTGCTATGGAACAATCAGGGTACGAGCAGTACTTC.

This clonotype has a handful of counts. V usage is TRBV10-2 and J usage is TRBJ1-5; D call uncertain. Germline-derived CDR1 and CDR2 are WSHSY and SAAADI. The V gene lost 3 bases and the J gene lost 7 bases, with 10 bases spanning the gap. The CDR3 covers 13 residues. As DNA, the CDR3 is TGCGCCAGCAGTGATTACTCGTCCCAGCCCCAGCATTTT. It yields the protein CASSDYSSQPQHF.

The rearrangement uses TRBV5-1 and TRBJ1-1; D possibly corresponds to TRBD1 (5 bases). The CDR3 consists of 15 residues. V was trimmed by 5 bases and J by 7 bases, leaving 21 bases between them. CDR1 and CDR2 from the germline V gene are SGHRS and YFSETQ. The CDR3 nucleotides read TGCGCCAGCAGATGGGACGGTAGGGGTCTTGGTGAAGCTTTCTTT. It codes for CASRWDGRGLGEAFF.

In regard to this clonotype: A much larger clone differs by one base, so this may be a read error. This chain connects TRBV9 to TRBJ2-1, with D tentatively TRBD1 (5 bases). Germline CDR1 SGDLS, CDR2 YYNGEE. The CDR3 has 12 amino acids. CDR3 sequence (DNA): TGTGCCAGCAGCGTAGCTCTGACAGAGCGGTTCTTC. Translation gives CASSVALTERFF.

This clonotype has just a few counts. The chain recombines TRBV12-5 with TRBJ2-3, with 13 bases that match TRBD2. Germline lookup yields CDR1 LGHNT and CDR2 FRNRAP. After removal of 7 bases from V and 3 bases from J, the junction contained 10 bases not matched to a gene. The CDR3 contains 17 residues. Written as DNA, the CDR3 is TGTGCTAGTGCCTCGCTCCCGGGACTAGCGGGGACAGATACGCAGTATTTT. Protein product: CASASLPGLAGTDTQYF.

There are many counts of this clonotype. The CDR3 sequence is CASSLVGRGGRGETQYF. The CDR3 DNA is TGTGCCAGCAGCTTAGTTGGTCGCGGGGGGCGTGGGGAGACCCAGTACTTC. The V gene is TRBV7-2, the J gene TRBJ2-5; 8 nucleotides agree with TRBD2. Germline lookup yields CDR1 SGHTA and CDR2 FQGNSA. The V and J ends lost 1 base and 5 bases, in that order; junction bases with no gene match: 12. This CDR3 comprises 17 residues.

This sequence joins TRBV30 and TRBJ1-1; D is perhaps TRBD1 (5 bases). Trimming took off 6 bases at V and 5 bases at J, with 19 bases between the two ends. CDR1 GTSNPN and CDR2 SVGIG come from the germline V gene (reference sequence). The CDR3 runs to 14 residues. The CDR3 DNA is TGTGCCTGTCTCGCGCTCCGGGACCATACTGAAGCTTTCTTT. Translation gives CACLALRDHTEAFF.

The rearrangement joins TRBV24-1 to TRBJ2-3; D may be TRBD2 (6 bases). This CDR3 has 16 amino acids. Trimming stripped 1 base from V and 4 bases from J, with 14 bases between. In germline, CDR1 is KGHDR, CDR2 SFDVKD. Here the CDR3 DNA reads TGTGCCACCAGTGATTTCCGGACTACCTTCCCAGATACGCAGTATTTT. Translated: CATSDFRTTFPDTQYF.

The chain uses TRBV28 and TRBJ2-1; TRBD1 might be the D (6 bases). The CDR3 sequence is 14 residues long. Germline loops: CDR1 MDHEN, CDR2 SYDVKM. V shed 5 bases and J shed 13 bases, with 21 bases lying between them. CDR3: CASSPTQGSETQFF. The CDR3 coding sequence is TGTGCCAGCAGTCCCACCCAGGGGTCAGAGACCCAGTTCTTC.

The chain combines TRBV19 with TRBJ2-1; D is unclear. Deletions cut 1 base from V and 0 bases from J, with 7 bases between. The CDR3 extends over 15 amino acids. Germline loops: CDR1 LNHDA, CDR2 SQIVND (reference sequence). The DNA of the CDR3 is TGTGCCAGTAGTATAGTCTATTCCTCCTACAATGAGCAGTTCTTC. Protein product: CASSIVYSSYNEQFF.

V usage is TRBV27 and J usage is TRBJ2-7, with 13 bases aligning to TRBD2. The V and J ends lost 0 bases and 7 bases, in that order; junction bases with no gene match: 6. The CDR3 contains 16 residues. The germline gives CDR1 MNHEY, CDR2 SMNVEV (reference sequence). The DNA for the CDR3 is TGTGCCAGCAGTTTATCTGTACTAGCGGGGGGGATTGAGCAGTACTTC. Translation gives CASSLSVLAGGIEQYF.

This clonotype was observed a handful of times. V gene TRBV6-2 or TRBV6-3 combines with J gene TRBJ2-7; 9 positions match TRBD2. CDR3 size: 14 residues. V lost 4 bases to trimming and J lost 4 bases; unmatched junction nucleotides: 5. The V gene's germline CDR1 is MNHEY and CDR2 SVGEGT. CDR3: CASSWEAGGYEQYF. CDR3 DNA sequence: TGTGCCAGCAGTTGGGAAGCGGGGGGATACGAGCAGTACTTC.

V and J are TRBV9 and TRBJ2-3, with D tentatively TRBD2 (5 bases). Trimming cost V 0 bases and J 2 bases, with 10 bases left between them. The CDR3 is 15 residues long. Per the germline V gene, CDR1 is SGDLS and CDR2 is YYNGEE. The CDR3, as DNA: TGTGCCAGCAGCGTAGTTGGACTGATCACAGATACGCAGTATTTT. Amino acids: CASSVVGLITDTQYF.

V is TRBV3-1 and J is TRBJ2-5; 11 positions match TRBD2. Germline V gene lookup returns CDR1 LGHDT and CDR2 YNNKEL (reference sequence). With V trimmed by 2 bases and J by 3 bases, 2 bases remained unmatched. The CDR3 totals 15 residues. Here the CDR3 reads CASSQTSGGKETQYF. DNA of the CDR3: TGTGCCAGCAGCCAAACTAGCGGGGGTAAAGAGACCCAGTACTTC.

The CDR3 is CASSPQVDTEAFF. The CDR3 coding sequence is TGCGCCAGCAGCCCTCAGGTGGACACTGAAGCTTTCTTT. The chain recombines TRBV4-1 with TRBJ1-1; D gene ambiguous. Germline assignment: CDR1 MGHRA and CDR2 YSYEKL. The ends were cut back, 4 bases at V and 3 bases at J, with 9 bases in the middle. This CDR3 contains 13 residues.

The rearrangement links TRBV4-1 to TRBJ2-3, with a tentative D call TRBD1 (6 bases). The V end was cut by 0 bases, the J end by 7 bases, with 11 bases between. Per germline, CDR1 MGHRA and CDR2 YSYEKL. The CDR3 runs 14 residues. CDR3 amino acids: CASSQDQGTYTQYF. The DNA for the CDR3 is TGCGCCAGCAGCCAAGATCAGGGGACGTATACGCAGTATTTT.

This clonotype came up many times. The chain has TRBV5-5 and TRBJ2-7; 8 positions agree with TRBD1. CDR1 and CDR2 (germline): SGHKS, YYEKEE (reference sequence). Unmatched junction bases numbered 16, after V lost 7 bases and J lost 7 bases. The CDR3 is made up of 15 amino acids. CDR3 coding DNA: TGTGCCAGCTTTCCCCCTCGTTCAGGGGGCGGGGAGCAGTACTTC. It encodes CASFPPRSGGGEQYF.

This clonotype was seen a few times. In DNA, the CDR3 is TGCAGTGCTAGAGATCCTCAGGGCCCTTCCTACGAGCAGTACTTC. This codes for CSARDPQGPSYEQYF. V usage is TRBV20-1 and J usage is TRBJ2-7, with a weak D call TRBD1 (5 bases). The germline V gene has CDR1 DFQATT and CDR2 SNEGSKA (reference sequence). CDR3 length: 15 amino acids. V was cut by 0 bases and J by 1 base, with 13 bases left in between.

This clonotype was seen many times. The gene calls are TRBV7-8 and TRBJ2-5; D perhaps matches TRBD2 (6 bases). V was cut by 8 bases and J by 5 bases, with 15 bases left in between. Germline CDR1 SGHVS, CDR2 FQNEAQ. The CDR3 length is 13 residues. CDR3 sequence (DNA): TGTGCCAGCGGGCAGGGTGGAGGGGAGACCCAGTACTTC. Its protein is CASGQGGGETQYF. Based on the CDR3 plus reference TRBV7-8 and TRBJ2-5, the full variable domain is GAGVSQSPRYKVAKRGQDVALRCDPISGHVSLFWYQQALGQGPEFLTYFQNEAQLDKSGLPSDRFFAERPEGSVSTLKIQRTQQEDSAVYLCASGQGGGETQYFGPGTRLLVL.

This clonotype has a count of ten or more. The V gene is TRBV24-1, the J gene TRBJ2-5; TRBD2 might be the D (7 bases). CDR3 length equals 15 residues. Trimming cost V 5 bases and J 1 base, with 13 bases left between them. Per germline, CDR1 KGHDR and CDR2 SFDVKD. The CDR3 coding sequence is TGTGCCACCAGTGTTGGGGGGGCCGTCCAAGAGACCCAGTACTTC. Translating gives CATSVGGAVQETQYF.

In the case of this clonotype: Just one base apart from a much larger clone, this may be a read error. The chain employs TRBV12-3 or TRBV12-4 and TRBJ2-1, with 9 bases aligning to TRBD1. The J call could be wrong; TRBJ2-7 is a better fit for the DNA end. The CDR3 runs to 15 residues. The CDR3 loop reads CASSSQGQGSHEQYF. CDR3 bases: TGTGCCAGCAGTTCGCAGGGACAGGGATCCCATGAGCAGTACTTC.

CDR3 protein: CASSDRISGNTIYF. The CDR3 DNA reads as TGTGCCAGCAGTGACAGGATCTCTGGAAACACCATATATTTT. The chain employs TRBV12-3 or TRBV12-4 and TRBJ1-3, with D perhaps TRBD1 (6 bases). The CDR3 is made up of 14 amino acids. The germline V and J ends were trimmed by 5 bases and 0 bases, with 8 bases remaining between them.

CDR3 nucleotides: TGTGCCAGCCAAGGGACGAGAGGGACCCAGTACTTC. Amino acid sequence: CASQGTRGTQYF. The V call is TRBV28, the J call TRBJ2-5, with D perhaps matching TRBD1 or TRBD2 (5 bases each). There are 12 residues in the CDR3. Trimming removed 8 bases from V and 7 bases from J, with 14 bases in between. The germline V gene encodes CDR1 MDHEN and CDR2 SYDVKM.

The rearrangement uses TRBV7-3 and TRBJ2-2, with D unresolved. V dropped 3 bases and J dropped 0 bases, with 8 bases sitting between them. Germline-derived CDR1 and CDR2 are SGHTA and FQGTGA. The CDR3 has 15 residues. The CDR3 loop reads CASSFGSANTGELFF. In DNA form, the CDR3 reads TGTGCCAGCAGCTTCGGCAGCGCGAACACCGGGGAGCTGTTTTTT.

This clonotype was observed at least ten times. The chain couples TRBV20-1 to TRBJ1-2, with 7 bases matching TRBD1. This CDR3 has 12 residues. Germline values: CDR1 DFQATT, CDR2 SNEGSKA (reference sequence). V lost 4 bases to trimming and J lost 2 bases; unmatched junction nucleotides: 1. The DNA of the CDR3 is TGCAGTGCTAAACAGGGGAACTATGGCTACACCTTC. This translates into CSAKQGNYGYTF.

The J gene is TRBJ1-5, the V gene TRBV24-1, with D unclear. Germline V gene data show CDR1 as KGHDR and CDR2 as SFDVKD. This CDR3 is 12 amino acids long. The ends were cut back, 4 bases at V and 7 bases at J, with 7 bases in the middle. The DNA of the CDR3 is TGTGCCACCAGTGACCCCGGACAGCCCCAGCATTTT. Encoded protein: CATSDPGQPQHF.

This rearrangement joins TRBV10-3 to TRBJ1-5; a possible D gene is TRBD1 (6 bases). Trimming pared 8 bases from V and 4 bases from J, leaving 18 bases between. The CDR3 covers 15 residues. Germline V gene sequence: CDR1 ENHRY, CDR2 SYGVKD. The CDR3 DNA reads TGTGCCATCCAGGAGGGGGGATGCGGTAATCAGCCCCAGCATTTT. It yields the protein CAIQEGGCGNQPQHF.

This clonotype has a single count. This clone may be a read error of a much larger clone one base away. This sequence joins TRBV12-3 or TRBV12-4 and TRBJ2-1; possible D gene TRBD2, 7 bases. The CDR3 consists of 15 residues. The CDR3 region is CTSSRGGGALDEQFF. The CDR3 region has the DNA TGTACCAGCAGCAGGGGCGGGGGAGCCCTGGATGAGCAGTTCTTC.

The V and J genes are TRBV27 and TRBJ1-1; TRBD1 matches 12 bases. The CDR3 spans 14 residues. The V segment lost 6 bases and the J segment 10 bases; nucleotides outside the gene matches: 9. Germline CDR1 and CDR2: MNHEY and SMNVEV (reference sequence). The CDR3 sequence is CASSLGTGGPGAFF. The CDR3 DNA follows: TGTGCCAGCAGCCTAGGGACAGGGGGCCCCGGAGCTTTCTTT.

This clonotype has a count of ten or more. The chain recombines TRBV5-1 with TRBJ2-6; no definite D call. The CDR3 contains 19 residues. CDR1 is SGHRS and CDR2 is YFSETQ in the germline V gene. Trimming removed 4 bases from V and 0 bases from J, with 20 bases in between. The CDR3 spells CASSPFKVAALSGANVLTF. The CDR3 coding sequence is TGCGCCAGCAGCCCCTTTAAGGTAGCAGCCCTCTCTGGGGCCAACGTCCTGACTTTC. Supplemented by reference TRBV5-1 and TRBJ2-6, the full variable domain reads KAGVTQTPRYLIKTRGQQVTLSCSPISGHRSVSWYQQTPGQGLQFLFEYFSETQRNKGNFPGRFSGRQFSNSRSEMNVSTLELGDSALYLCASSPFKVAALSGANVLTFGAGSRLTVL.